These 5 T cell receptor beta chains came from one sample sequenced in a study of naive and memory T cell subsets listed by TCRdb under 2017. The investigation overall reported the following: A few larger clonotypes were present in naive repertoires, particularly the CD8 repertoires, and these clonotypes were possibly memory cells re-expressing CD45RA.

Their antigens are not known. The library was produced with UMI-ligation and nested PCR. The listed sequencing device is Illumina MiSeq. The beta constant-region primer was an equimolar mix of two oligonucleotides covering both TRBC1 and TRBC2. Four rounds of PCR were used to amplify ligated cDNA, with nested alpha and beta constant-region primers being used together with the SP2 primer. TCRdb reworked the public reads: Q25 trimming with fastp, MiXCR clone assembly, productive beta chains retained. Each entry merges the rows of one CDR3 protein and shows their most common DNA and genes. The sample contains roughly 140,000 distinct CDR3 sequences, approximately 18% of them found a single time. Jointly, the top ten make up 0.6% to 0.8% of the sample. Sequencing was carried out using naive CD8+ T cells from blood. The cell subset or site tag for this specimen amounts to: naive T cells, CD45RA high CD27+. These receptors were obtained from a human donor in good health.

This chain joins TRBV6-5 and TRBJ2-7; possibly TRBD2 for D (6 bases). There are 14 residues in the CDR3. V was trimmed by 5 bases and J by 6 bases, leaving 17 bases between them. The germline CDR1 and CDR2 sequences are MNHEY and SVGAGI. The CDR3 is CASSDGLPFGEQYF. The DNA of the CDR3 is TGTGCCAGCAGTGATGGACTACCTTTTGGCGAGCAGTACTTC.

This clonotype turned up a few times. The chain joins TRBV27 to TRBJ2-7; a weak D match, TRBD2 (6 bases). CDR3 length: 13 residues. The V and J ends lost 5 bases and 6 bases respectively, with 14 bases between them. CDR1 and CDR2 from the germline V gene are MNHEY and SMNVEV (reference sequence). For the CDR3, the DNA is TGTGCCAGCAGTCTTCGACTAGAACTCGAGCAGTACTTC. It yields the protein CASSLRLELEQYF.

The table lists this clonotype with a few counts. The V gene is TRBV28, the J gene TRBJ2-7, with D maybe TRBD1 (5 bases). Germline loops: CDR1 MDHEN, CDR2 SYDVKM. The CDR3 covers 16 residues. Between the trimmed V and J ends, which lost 6 bases and 2 bases, there was a span of 20 bases. The CDR3 loop reads CASSLPVTGDPYEQYF. As DNA, the CDR3 is TGTGCCAGCAGCCTCCCAGTTACAGGAGACCCCTACGAGCAGTACTTC.

This clonotype was found a few times. The CDR3 reads CSARNSGSRSYEQYF. CDR3 DNA: TGCAGTGCTAGAAATAGCGGGAGTAGGTCCTACGAGCAGTACTTC. The chain combines TRBV20-1 with TRBJ2-7; 9 bases agree with TRBD2. The length of the CDR3 is 15 residues. V trimming: 2 bases; J trimming: 1 base; junction bases outside the gene matches: 6. Germline CDR1 reads DFQATT; CDR2 reads SNEGSKA (reference sequence).

The chain links TRBV3-1 to TRBJ2-1; 9 bases fit TRBD2. From germline, CDR1 is LGHDT and CDR2 YNNKEL (reference sequence). The CDR3 is made up of 18 amino acids. With 4 bases clipped from V and 6 bases from J, the junction kept 16 bases outside the gene matches. CDR3 loop: CASSPSTGLALGANEQFF. The DNA of the CDR3 is TGTGCCAGCAGCCCCTCCACGGGACTAGCCCTTGGGGCCAATGAGCAGTTCTTC.